The 15 T cell receptor beta chains below all came from one sample that was sequenced in a study of T cell responses to AZD1222 COVID-19 vaccine. TCRdb's copy holds only in-frame clones and misses some; the assay was immunoSEQ multiplex PCR. Of about 170,000 clones listed, over 85% are singletons. The material was peripheral blood, obtained on day 0 of AZD1222 vaccination. The receptor source for this set is an adult in good health.

The V and J genes are TRBV7-9 and TRBJ1-5, with a possible D match to TRBD1 (6 bases). The ends were cut back, 5 bases at V and 3 bases at J, with 20 bases in the middle. This CDR3 spans 17 amino acids. CDR1 and CDR2 (germline): SEHNR, FQNEAQ (reference sequence). For the CDR3, the DNA is TGTGCCAGCAGCCCCCCTCTGGGGGGCAGGGTCAATCAGCCCCAGCATTTT. Translating it yields CASSPPLGGRVNQPQHF.

The chain has TRBV6-4 and TRBJ2-6; D might be TRBD1 (5 bases). V shed 1 base and J shed 2 bases, with 18 bases lying between them. Germline V gene lookup returns CDR1 MRHNA and CDR2 SNTAGT. CDR3 length: 19 residues. The chain's CDR3 is CASSDLAGSNLPGANVLTF. CDR3 coding DNA: TGTGCCAGCAGTGACTTGGCAGGGTCGAATTTACCTGGGGCCAACGTCCTGACTTTC.

The chain employs TRBV5-1 and TRBJ1-5, with a weak D call TRBD1 (5 bases). CDR3 length: 15 residues. V lost 0 bases and J lost 5, with 12 bases in between. Germline V gene sequence: CDR1 SGHRS, CDR2 YFSETQ. In nucleotides, the CDR3 is TGCGCCAGCAGCTTGGAAACAGGCCCAGATCAGCCCCAGCATTTT. It yields the protein CASSLETGPDQPQHF.

This sequence joins TRBV5-6 and TRBJ2-7; D is ambiguous. The V gene lost 2 bases and the J gene lost 4 bases, with 7 bases spanning the gap. The CDR3 is made up of 12 amino acids. Germline lookup yields CDR1 SGHDT and CDR2 YYEEEE. DNA of the CDR3: TGTGCCAGCAGCTTATCCGATTACGAGCAGTACTTC. As protein: CASSLSDYEQYF. The entire variable domain, with the rest obtained from reference TRBV5-6 and TRBJ2-7, is as follows: DAGVTQSPTHLIKTRGQQVTLRCSPKSGHDTVSWYQQALGQGPQFIFQYYEEEERQRGNFPDRFSGHQFPNYSSELNVNALLLGDSALYLCASSLSDYEQYFGPGTRLTVT.

The chain employs TRBV19 and TRBJ1-2; D perhaps matches TRBD1 (6 bases). V lost 4 bases and J 4 bases, leaving 22 bases between the germline ends. This CDR3 contains 17 residues. Germline CDR1 reads LNHDA; CDR2 reads SQIVND (reference sequence). CDR3 loop: CASSRRNQQGRSYGYTF. The CDR3 nucleotides are TGTGCCAGTAGTAGGCGAAACCAACAGGGAAGGAGCTATGGCTACACCTTC.

The J gene is TRBJ2-2, the V gene TRBV5-4; maybe TRBD2 (5 bases). Between the trimmed V and J ends, which lost 0 bases and 5 bases, there was a span of 11 bases. Germline CDR1 is SGHNT and CDR2 is YYREEE (reference sequence). CDR3 length: 15 residues. CDR3: CASSLGDWRTGELFF. The CDR3 nucleotides are TGTGCCAGCAGCTTGGGAGACTGGAGGACCGGGGAGCTGTTTTTT. Looking up the rest from reference TRBV5-4 and TRBJ2-2 gives the full variable domain: ETGVTQSPTHLIKTRGQQVTLRCSSQSGHNTVSWYQQALGQGPQFIFQYYREEENGRGNFPPRFSGLQFPNYSSELNVNALELDDSALYLCASSLGDWRTGELFFGEGSRLTVL.

The V call is TRBV7-9, the J call TRBJ2-1, with D tentatively TRBD2 (6 bases). This CDR3 spans 14 amino acids. Germline values: CDR1 SEHNR, CDR2 FQNEAQ (reference sequence). Between the trimmed V and J ends, which lost 7 bases and 5 bases, there was a span of 15 bases. CDR3 DNA: TGTGCCAGCACAACGGGACTCCTTAACAATGAGCAGTTCTTC. The encoded protein is CASTTGLLNNEQFF.

The rearrangement links TRBV7-9 to TRBJ2-7, with a weak D call TRBD2 (6 bases). The CDR3 length is 13 residues. V lost 3 bases and J 2 bases, leaving 8 bases between the germline ends. Germline assignment: CDR1 SEHNR and CDR2 FQNEAQ (reference sequence). CDR3: CASSLEGAYEQYF. The CDR3 DNA follows: TGTGCCAGCAGCTTGGAGGGCGCCTACGAGCAGTACTTC.

V and J are TRBV5-4 and TRBJ1-2; 7 bases fit TRBD1. The CDR3 runs to 13 residues. V shed 0 bases, J shed 8 bases, and the junction held 4 bases outside the gene matches. Germline V CDR1 and CDR2: SGHNT, YYREEE (reference sequence). CDR3 in DNA: TGTGCCAGCAGCTTGGAACAGGGGAAAGGCTACACCTTC. Translating gives CASSLEQGKGYTF.

The V call is TRBV25-1, the J call TRBJ1-3, with 7 positions matching TRBD1. The CDR3 is 15 amino acids. Germline loops: CDR1 MGHDK, CDR2 SYGVNS. V lost 5 bases and J lost 4; bases outside the gene matches: 8. In nucleotides, the CDR3 is TGTGCCAGCAGTATTCGACAGGGAGCGGGAAACACCATATATTTT. It translates to CASSIRQGAGNTIYF. The variable domain in full, completed from reference TRBV25-1 and TRBJ1-3, reads EADIYQTPRYLVIGTGKKITLECSQTMGHDKMYWYQQDPGMELHLIHYSYGVNSTEKGDLSSESTVSRIRTEHFPLTLESARPSHTSQYLCASSIRQGAGNTIYFGEGSWLTVV.

The chain recombines TRBV11-2 with TRBJ1-2; tentative D call: TRBD1 (5 bases). Germline loops: CDR1 SGHAT, CDR2 FQNNGV. Trimming shortened V by 0 bases and J by 4 bases, and 12 bases separated the two germline ends. The length of the CDR3 is 15 residues. The chain's CDR3 is CASSLDLGEIYGYTF. The CDR3 region has the DNA TGTGCCAGCAGCTTAGATTTAGGGGAGATCTATGGCTACACCTTC.

The gene calls are TRBV6-5 and TRBJ2-7, with D perhaps assigned TRBD1 or TRBD2 (5 bases each). The CDR3 runs to 15 residues. CDR1 is MNHEY, CDR2 SVGAGI, per germline. The V end was cut by 0 bases, the J end by 2 bases, with 11 bases between. The CDR3 region is CASSYSPGTPYEQYF. Written as DNA, the CDR3 is TGTGCCAGCAGTTACTCGCCAGGGACCCCCTACGAGCAGTACTTC.

The J gene is TRBJ1-1, the V gene TRBV11-3; 9 nucleotides match TRBD1. The CDR3 has 17 amino acids. In germline, CDR1 is SGHNT, CDR2 YENEEA. Germline trimming cut 3 bases from V and 4 bases from J; bases unmatched to any gene: 12. The CDR3 spells CASSLTGQGSRVTEAFF. The CDR3, as DNA: TGTGCCAGCAGCTTGACGGGACAGGGTTCCCGAGTCACTGAAGCTTTCTTT.

The chain employs TRBV3-1 (or the pseudogene TRBV3-2) and TRBJ2-1, with a weak D call TRBD2 (6 bases). Germline V gene data show CDR1 as LGHDT and CDR2 as YNNKEL (reference sequence). The CDR3 extends over 16 amino acids. V lost 1 base and J 0 bases, leaving 10 bases between the germline ends. The CDR3 reads CASSQGLASSYNEQFF. CDR3 nucleotide sequence: TGTGCCAGCAGCCAAGGTCTAGCGAGCTCCTACAATGAGCAGTTCTTC.

The chain links TRBV7-8 to TRBJ2-1; D is possibly TRBD2 (6 bases). Germline V gives CDR1 SGHVS, CDR2 FQNEAQ. CDR3 length: 17 residues. Trimming removed 3 bases at V and 0 bases at J, with 15 bases between. The CDR3 region has the DNA TGTGCCAGCAGCTTGAGACTAGGACAAAGCTCCTACAATGAGCAGTTCTTC. Its protein is CASSLRLGQSSYNEQFF. The complete variable domain, with remaining parts taken from reference TRBV7-8 and TRBJ2-1, reads GAGVSQSPRYKVAKRGQDVALRCDPISGHVSLFWYQQALGQGPEFLTYFQNEAQLDKSGLPSDRFFAERPEGSVSTLKIQRTQQEDSAVYLCASSLRLGQSSYNEQFFGPGTRLTVL.